A selection of T cell receptor beta chains follows, all from one sample in a study of OX40 agonist ivuxolimab in advanced cancers. Libraries were prepared by immunoSEQ multiplex PCR; TCRdb keeps only in-frame clonotypes and omits some of them. The data hold tens of thousands of clones, with over 80% observed a single time. Sequences were derived from CD4+ or CD8+ T cells sorted from blood, sampled in a trial of the OX40 agonist ivuxolimab. These receptors were taken from an adult with an advanced solid tumor such as melanoma, head and neck, liver or kidney cancer. Each CDR3 is given with its conserved first and last residue. The D gene is left open where the match is weak. The size entry is marked missing in some rows and otherwise reads once, few, many or a size class.

CDR3: CASKGGRGNNEQFF
DNA: TGTGCCAGCAAGGGGGGCAGAGGAAACAATGAGCAGTTCTTC
J: TRBJ2-1
V: TRBV2
size: -
D: -

CDR3: CASSFGAMNTEAFF
DNA: TGCGCCAGCAGCTTCGGGGCGATGAACACTGAAGCTTTCTTT
J: TRBJ1-1
V: TRBV5-1
size: few
D: -

CDR3: CASTPGEPGVKAEQYF
DNA: TGTGCCAGCACCCCCGGCGAGCCAGGGGTCAAAGCCGAGCAGTACTTC
J: TRBJ2-7
V: TRBV7-8
size: -
D: -

CDR3: CASSPTTGTETQYF
DNA: TGTGCCAGCAGCCCGACGACAGGGACCGAGACCCAGTACTTC
J: TRBJ2-5
V: TRBV5-5
size: once
D: TRBD1

CDR3: CAIWDRGSYEQYF
DNA: TGTGCCATCTGGGACAGGGGTTCCTACGAGCAGTACTTC
J: TRBJ2-7
V: TRBV5-3
size: -
D: TRBD1

CDR3: CASSAGTGGAYGYTF
DNA: TGTGCCAGCAGTGCCGGGACAGGGGGCGCCTATGGCTACACCTTC
J: TRBJ1-2
V: TRBV6-1
size: -
D: TRBD1

CDR3: CASSSAGGYTF
DNA: TGTGCCAGCAGCTCCGCAGGAGGCTACACCTTC
J: TRBJ1-2
V: TRBV6-4
size: -
D: -

CDR3: CAISTQDTQYF
DNA: TGTGCCATCAGTACCCAGGATACGCAGTATTTT
J: TRBJ2-3
V: TRBV10-3
size: -
D: -

CDR3: CASSRSGGFYEQYF
DNA: TGTGCCAGCAGTCGTAGCGGGGGGTTTTACGAGCAGTACTTC
J: TRBJ2-7
V: TRBV27
size: -
D: TRBD2

CDR3: CASRTKNEQYF
DNA: TGTGCCAGCAGAACTAAGAACGAGCAGTACTTC
J: TRBJ2-7
V: TRBV28
size: -
D: -

CDR3: CASSVGQADSGNTIYF
DNA: TGTGCCAGCAGCGTAGGACAGGCCGACTCTGGAAACACCATATATTTT
J: TRBJ1-3
V: TRBV9
size: once
D: -

CDR3: CASSSYRDKFVGANVLTF
DNA: TGTGCCAGCAGCTCATACCGGGATAAATTTGTTGGGGCCAACGTCCTGACTTTC
J: TRBJ2-6
V: TRBV7-8
size: -
D: -

CDR3: CASGPGTGTYEQYF
DNA: TGTGCCAGCGGCCCCGGGACAGGGACATACGAGCAGTACTTC
J: TRBJ2-7
V: TRBV6-5
size: -
D: TRBD1

CDR3: CASTEPLAPDNEQFF
DNA: TGTGCCAGCACCGAACCCCTAGCCCCTGACAATGAGCAGTTCTTC
J: TRBJ2-1
V: TRBV2
size: -
D: -

CDR3: CASSLTGNYEQYF
DNA: TGTGCCAGCAGCTTAACAGGGAACTACGAGCAGTACTTC
J: TRBJ2-7
V: TRBV11-3
size: -
D: -

CDR3: CASSQVGGRGPTDTQYF
DNA: TGTGCCAGCAGCCAAGTAGGTGGAAGGGGGCCCACAGATACGCAGTATTTT
J: TRBJ2-3
V: TRBV4-2
size: -
D: TRBD1

CDR3: CASKGASGSTGELFF
DNA: TGTGCCAGCAAAGGAGCTAGCGGGAGTACCGGGGAGCTGTTTTTT
J: TRBJ2-2
V: TRBV2
size: -
D: TRBD2

CDR3: CASSDPPRGTEAFF
DNA: TGTGCCAGCAGTGACCCACCCAGGGGCACTGAAGCTTTCTTT
J: TRBJ1-1
V: TRBV6-4
size: few
D: -

CDR3: CASSLVSRGYTF
DNA: TGTGCCAGCAGCTTGGTCTCGAGGGGCTACACCTTC
J: TRBJ1-2
V: TRBV5-6
size: -
D: -

CDR3: CASSVGADYGYTF
DNA: TGTGCCAGCAGCGTTGGCGCAGACTATGGCTACACCTTC
J: TRBJ1-2
V: TRBV9
size: -
D: -

CDR3: CASSGASGLNTGELFF
DNA: TGTGCCAGCAGCGGTGCTAGCGGACTTAACACCGGGGAGCTGTTTTTT
J: TRBJ2-2
V: TRBV9
size: -
D: TRBD2

CDR3: CASSLADRNSFF
DNA: TGTGCCAGCAGCTTAGCGGACAGGAATTCGTTCTTC
J: TRBJ2-1
V: TRBV7-9
size: -
D: TRBD1

CDR3: CASSSPWASDEKLFF
DNA: TGTGCCAGCAGCTCCCCCTGGGCTTCTGACGAAAAACTGTTTTTT
J: TRBJ1-4
V: TRBV7-9
size: -
D: -

CDR3: CAWGSGDGNQPQHF
DNA: TGTGCCTGGGGGTCGGGAGATGGCAATCAGCCCCAGCATTTT
J: TRBJ1-5
V: TRBV30
size: few
D: -

CDR3: CASSLGGQLNYEQYF
DNA: TGCGCCAGCAGCTTAGGCGGACAGCTAAACTACGAGCAGTACTTC
J: TRBJ2-7
V: TRBV5-1
size: few
D: -

CDR3: CAWGDGSYNSPLHF
DNA: TGTGCCTGGGGCGACGGCTCCTATAATTCACCCCTCCACTTT
J: TRBJ1-6
V: TRBV30
size: -
D: -

CDR3: CASSFQGQNTGELFF
DNA: TGCGCCAGCAGCTTTCAAGGGCAGAACACCGGGGAGCTGTTTTTT
J: TRBJ2-2
V: TRBV5-1
size: -
D: -

CDR3: CASSNRGSTEAFF
DNA: TGTGCCAGCAGCAACAGGGGGTCAACTGAAGCTTTCTTT
J: TRBJ1-1
V: TRBV28
size: -
D: TRBD1

CDR3: CASSHELGNYGYTF
DNA: TGCGCCAGCAGCCACGAGCTGGGGAACTATGGCTACACCTTC
J: TRBJ1-2
V: TRBV4-3
size: -
D: -

CDR3: CASSLGSTLMGPQHF
DNA: TGTGCCAGCAGCTTAGGGTCGACCCTTATGGGGCCCCAGCATTTT
J: TRBJ1-5
V: TRBV7-9
size: -
D: -

CDR3: CASTRRGGIGNTIYF
DNA: TGTGCCAGCACCCGAAGGGGGGGAATAGGAAACACCATATATTTT
J: TRBJ1-3
V: TRBV6-1
size: -
D: -